This paragraph covers one TCR beta chain sequence. Amplification used 60 Vbeta primers and 13 Jbeta primers. Sequenced by immunoSEQ multiplex PCR; TCRdb stores in-frame clones only, minus some. The table lists around 150,000 clones, about 75% of them singletons, with about 2.1% in the top ten. Per the germline V gene, CDR1 is SNHLY and CDR2 is FYNNEI. This CDR3 contains 12 residues. Trimming shortened V by 8 bases and J by 9 bases, and 14 bases separated the two germline ends. This entry comes from a study of cytomegalovirus exposure and HLA in healthy donors. The rearrangement uses TRBV2 and TRBJ2-1; a weak D match, TRBD1 (6 bases). The receptor comes from a female donor in good health and CMV-seronegative. Sequenced material: PBMCs. The CDR3, as DNA: TGTGCCAGCGCCGGGTTGGGGGCTGAGCAGTTCTTC. Protein sequence: CASAGLGAEQFF. Looking up the rest from reference TRBV2 and TRBJ2-1 gives the full variable domain: EPEVTQTPSHQVTQMGQEVILRCVPISNHLYFYWYRQILGQKVEFLVSFYNNEISEKSEIFDDQFSVERPDGSNFTLKIRSTKLEDSAMYFCASAGLGAEQFFGPGTRLTVL.